This T cell receptor (beta chain) emerged from a study of CD8+CD57+ T cells in acquired aplastic anemia. Turning to the study itself: Mean DNA quantity obtained from sorted CD4+ and CD8+ cells was 3 to 3.5 ug. Regarding the study as a whole: Patients shared 25 to 30 CD8+ CDR3 sequences with controls.

Sequenced patients had shown CD8+CD57+ cell expansion by flow cytometry. Genomic DNA templated the TCR beta VDJ and CDR3 profiling. TCRdb processed the reads anew with MiXCR; each CDR3 protein has one entry. The sample carries 200,000 to 300,000 distinct CDR3 sequences, more than 40% recorded once. As regards this clonotype: Its antigen is unidentified.

Germline CDR1 is SNHLY and CDR2 is FYNNEI. The CDR3 is made up of 12 amino acids. The V end lost 1 base, the J end lost 6 bases, and 6 bases lay between the germline ends. The chain combines TRBV2 with TRBJ1-2, with TRBD1 as a possible D gene (5 bases). The sequence derives from a human donor with aplastic anemia. Material: sorted CD4+, CD8+, or CD8+CD57+ T cells (not recorded which) from PBMCs. The CDR3 DNA reads TGTGCCAGCAGTGAAGGGGGCCATGGCTACACCTTC. Translated, it gives CASSEGGHGYTF.